This T cell receptor beta chain derives from a study of Ad26.COV2.S vaccination and SARS-CoV-2 variants. V lost 6 bases and J lost 5, with 12 bases in between. The CDR3 has 13 residues. Per the germline V gene, CDR1 is SGHVS and CDR2 is FQNEAQ. This table comes from immunoSEQ multiplex PCR, and its TCRdb copy is limited to in-frame clones, with some not included. The sample consists of fewer than 150,000 clones, approximately 90% of them appearing once. This clone appeared once. The rearrangement joins TRBV7-8 to TRBJ2-3; no reliable D call. This sample comprised peripheral blood, obtained after recovery from COVID-19. This TCR came from a human donor who had recovered from COVID-19. This CDR3 is CASSNRAEDTQYF. The CDR3, as DNA: TGTGCCAGCAGTAACCGAGCAGAAGATACGCAGTATTTT.